Below are 7 T cell receptor beta chains sequenced from a single sample in a study of T cell clonality in common variable immunodeficiency (dated by TCRdb to the mid-2010s). Findings and caveats that apply to the study as a whole: CVID TCRbeta sequences were reported to have fewer deletions and N-nucleotide insertions and to lack highly modified clones with 13 or more V deletions.

Their target antigens are unknown. The library was generated by the immunoSEQ multiplex PCR assay. TCRdb's version of the immuneACCESS table is confined to in-frame rearrangements and falls short of the full clone set. An unresolved V gene accounts for under half of the shortfall where checked; the remainder is of unknown origin. The sample has more than 13,000 clones on record, with no singletons. The top ten clones comprise under 10% of the sample. Material for sequencing was peripheral blood mononuclear cells. The origin of the receptors is a human donor with common variable immunodeficiency.

In this sample, this clone turned up a few times. The read halts 3 residues ahead of the CDR3 end, with the missing end drawn from the germline J gene. The rearrangement joins TRBV7-2 to TRBJ1-1; a possible D gene is TRBD1 (5 bases). The length of the CDR3 is 15 residues. Germline V gene data show CDR1 as SGHTA and CDR2 as FQGNSA. The ends were cut back, 1 base at V and 1 base at J, with 10 bases in the middle. Partial CDR3 DNA: TGTGCCAGCAGCTTAGTGGGGCAGACGAACACTGAA. Translated: CASSLVGQTNTE. The complete CDR3 protein is CASSLVGQTNTEAFF.

Notes on this clone: The read gets to within 3 residues of the CDR3 end, and the germline J gene fills in the rest. This chain links TRBV30 with TRBJ2-3, with a possible D match to TRBD1 (6 bases). Trimming shortened V by 3 bases and J by 2 bases, and 18 bases separated the two germline ends. CDR1 is GTSNPN and CDR2 is SVGIG in the germline V gene (reference sequence). The CDR3 is 16 amino acids. The DNA read from the CDR3 is TGTGCCTGGAGCCTCGTTCCAGGGGAAGACACAGATACG. Translation: CAWSLVPGEDTDT. The complete CDR3 sequence is CAWSLVPGEDTDTQYF. Combining the CDR3 with reference TRBV30 and TRBJ2-3 gives the whole variable domain SQTIHQWPATLVQPVGSPLSLECTVEGTSNPNLYWYRQAAGRGLQLLFYSVGIGQISSEVPQNLSASRPQDRQFILSSKKLLLSDSGFYLCAWSLVPGEDTDTQYFGPGTRLTVL.

On this clone itself: The read falls 3 residues short of the CDR3 end, and the missing part is taken from the germline J gene. The genes are TRBV2 and TRBJ2-7; TRBD1 agrees at 11 bases. The ends lost 5 bases at V and 5 bases at J; junction bases unmatched: 8. CDR1 SNHLY and CDR2 FYNNEI come from the germline V gene. The CDR3 is made up of 15 amino acids. This chain's CDR3 is CASSRTGTGGDEQYF. CDR3 DNA, as far as it was read: TGTGCCAGCAGTCGCACCGGGACAGGGGGAGACGAG.

This clone was counted only a few times. The read ends 3 residues shy of where the CDR3 ends; the end is completed using the germline J gene. The chain recombines TRBV30 with TRBJ2-1; D is undetermined. CDR1 GTSNPN and CDR2 SVGIG come from the germline V gene (reference sequence). This CDR3 is 13 amino acids long. Deletions cut 4 bases from V and 0 bases from J, with 7 bases between. The sequenced part of the CDR3 DNA is TGTGCCTGGACAGTCAGCTCCTACAATGAG. Encoded protein: CAWTVSSYNE. The whole CDR3 protein reads CAWTVSSYNEQFF.

This clone has a handful of counts. From the germline J gene comes the end of the CDR3, since the read stops 3 residues before it. This chain joins TRBV7-8 and TRBJ2-7; D is perhaps TRBD1 (8 bases). CDR1 SGHVS and CDR2 FQNEAQ come from the germline V gene. The CDR3 length is 15 residues. The V and J ends lost 5 bases and 2 bases respectively, with 16 bases between them. The covered CDR3 bases are TGTGCCAGCAGCCTCGGACAGGGAGGGACCTACGAG. Its translation: CASSLGQGGTYE. In full, the CDR3 reads CASSLGQGGTYEQYF.

This clone qualifies as medium-sized. The read ends 3 residues early relative to the CDR3; the germline J gene fills the gap. The gene calls are TRBV20-1 and TRBJ2-7; perhaps TRBD1 as D (5 bases). This CDR3 has 13 amino acids. Germline V gene sequence: CDR1 DFQATT, CDR2 SNEGSKA (reference sequence). Trimming removed 5 bases at V and 3 bases at J, with 14 bases between. The CDR3 spells CSAGPGRGYEQYF. CDR3 DNA, as far as it was read: TGCAGTGCTGGCCCCGGTAGGGGCTACGAG.

This clone was picked up a small number of times. The missing CDR3 end, 3 residues past where the read stops, is filled in from the germline J gene. The chain employs TRBV7-9 and TRBJ2-7; D gene ambiguous. This CDR3 has 14 amino acids. V shed 0 bases and J shed 0 bases, with 6 bases lying between them. Germline loops: CDR1 SEHNR, CDR2 FQNEAQ (reference sequence). This CDR3 is CASSLAGGSYEQYF. The DNA read from the CDR3 is TGTGCCAGCAGCTTAGCCGGCGGCTCCTACGAG. Variable domain in full (rest from reference TRBV7-9 and TRBJ2-7): DTGVSQNPRHKITKRGQNVTFRCDPISEHNRLYWYRQTLGQGPEFLTYFQNEAQLEKSRLLSDRFSAERPKGSFSTLEIQRTEQGDSAMYLCASSLAGGSYEQYFGPGTRLTVT.